One and the same sample provided the 20 T cell receptor beta chains below, sequenced in a study of blood T cell repertoires in COVID-19. Assay used: immunoSEQ multiplex PCR; TCRdb lists only in-frame clones, some missing. This sample yields some 270,000 clones, of which around 85% are seen a single time; roughly 11% belongs to the top ten. Sequencing was carried out using peripheral blood. The receptors here all came from a woman in her sixties or seventies with acute or convalescent COVID-19.

This clone has more than one count but fewer than ten. The V gene is TRBV6-5, the J gene TRBJ1-2; weak D call: TRBD1 (6 bases). The CDR3 consists of 15 residues. Germline V lookup: CDR1 MNHEY, CDR2 SVGAGI. Trimming removed 8 bases at V and 2 bases at J, with 18 bases between. The CDR3, as DNA: TGTGCCAGCCACGAGGGGGGGGCTCAGAACTATGGCTACACCTTC. It is translated as CASHEGGAQNYGYTF.

For this clone: The junction does not match germline at one end; this may be a read error. This chain connects TRBV2 to TRBJ2-3, with a tentative D call TRBD2 (6 bases). CDR1 is SNHLY and CDR2 is FYNNEI in the germline V gene. The CDR3 runs 12 residues. CDR3 amino acids: CAGSPAGDTQYF. The CDR3 DNA reads as TGTGCCGGCAGCCCTGCGGGGGATACGCAGTATTTT.

The rearrangement links TRBV12-5 to TRBJ2-7; possible D gene TRBD1, 6 bases. Germline CDR1 and CDR2: LGHNT and FRNRAP. The length of the CDR3 is 18 residues. Trimming stripped 3 bases from V and 4 bases from J, with 25 bases between. In DNA, the CDR3 is TGTGCTAGTGGTTTACTTCCCCTCTACAGGGCATACCTTTACGAGCAGTACTTC. It yields the protein CASGLLPLYRAYLYEQYF.

The chain couples TRBV3-1 (or the pseudogene TRBV3-2) to TRBJ2-7; 8 nucleotides line up with TRBD2. V lost 4 bases and J lost 10; bases outside the gene matches: 18. CDR3 length equals 16 residues. Germline CDR1 and CDR2: LGHDT and YNNKEL (reference sequence). DNA of the CDR3: TGTGCCAGCAGCCTCTACCCTACGGGGGGGCCGATAAGACAGTACTTC. Translated: CASSLYPTGGPIRQYF.

The chain recombines TRBV4-1 with TRBJ1-5, with 8 bases matching TRBD1. The germline V gene has CDR1 MGHRA and CDR2 YSYEKL. Trimming removed 1 base from V and 4 bases from J; junction bases left unmatched: 15. CDR3 length equals 19 residues. CDR3 sequence: CASSQGTGTGGGRNQPQHF. The CDR3 DNA sequence: TGCGCCAGCAGCCAAGGGACCGGGACAGGTGGGGGTAGAAATCAGCCCCAGCATTTT.

This clone was recorded only once. V is TRBV5-1 and J is TRBJ1-1; no clear D gene. Germline CDR1 reads SGHRS; CDR2 reads YFSETQ. The CDR3 extends over 16 amino acids. Trimming cost V 0 bases and J 1 base, with 13 bases left between them. CDR3 residues: CASSLDWELPNTEAFF. CDR3 bases: TGCGCCAGCAGCTTGGATTGGGAGCTCCCGAACACTGAAGCTTTCTTT.

The chain recombines TRBV6-5 with TRBJ2-7; 7 bases line up with TRBD1. Germline lookup yields CDR1 MNHEY and CDR2 SVGAGI. CDR3 length: 14 residues. Unmatched junction bases numbered 8, after V lost 6 bases and J lost 3 bases. The CDR3 sequence: CASRPDRKFYEQYF. In DNA form, the CDR3 reads TGTGCCAGCAGACCGGACAGGAAGTTCTACGAGCAGTACTTC.

The rearrangement joins TRBV5-6 to TRBJ1-2; 7 nucleotides align to TRBD1. Germline assignment: CDR1 SGHDT and CDR2 YYEEEE. Trimming cost V 0 bases and J 1 base; bases outside gene matches: 3. The CDR3 has 15 residues. CDR3 bases: TGTGCCAGCAGCTTGGGGACAGGTTTTAACTATGGCTACACCTTC. This codes for CASSLGTGFNYGYTF.

The chain uses TRBV7-8 and TRBJ2-7; a possible D gene is TRBD1 (5 bases). Germline CDR1 is SGHVS and CDR2 is FQNEAQ. V was pared by 5 bases and J by 6 bases, with 20 bases between. This CDR3 is built from 15 residues. The CDR3 is CASSPPARQLTEQYF. CDR3 nucleotide sequence: TGTGCCAGCAGCCCACCCGCCCGACAGCTCACCGAGCAGTACTTC.

The chain joins TRBV7-9 to TRBJ2-3, with a weak D call TRBD2 (5 bases). Germline V gene data show CDR1 as SEHNR and CDR2 as FQNEAQ (reference sequence). Trimming pared 1 base from V and 6 bases from J, leaving 8 bases between. This CDR3 has 13 amino acids. CDR3 sequence (DNA): TGTGCCAGCAGCTTAGGGAGGACGGATACGCAGTATTTT. Translation: CASSLGRTDTQYF.

The J gene is TRBJ1-1, the V gene TRBV6-6; TRBD1 might be the D (5 bases). V was clipped by 4 bases and J by 7 bases, with 16 bases between them. In germline, CDR1 is MNHNY, CDR2 SVGAGI (reference sequence). CDR3 length: 14 amino acids. CDR3 in DNA: TGTGCCAGCAGTTTTGATCCCAGGGCAGTTGAAGCTTTCTTT. It encodes CASSFDPRAVEAFF.

V is TRBV5-1 and J is TRBJ2-2, with no clear D. CDR1 is SGHRS and CDR2 is YFSETQ in the germline V gene. The CDR3 is 13 residues long. V lost 1 base and J 6 bases, leaving 7 bases between the germline ends. The CDR3: CASSLPGPGELFF. The CDR3 coding sequence is TGCGCCAGCAGCTTGCCCGGTCCCGGGGAGCTGTTTTTT. The full variable domain, with the rest looked up from reference TRBV5-1 and TRBJ2-2, is KAGVTQTPRYLIKTRGQQVTLSCSPISGHRSVSWYQQTPGQGLQFLFEYFSETQRNKGNFPGRFSGRQFSNSRSEMNVSTLELGDSALYLCASSLPGPGELFFGEGSRLTVL.

This clone occurred a few times. In nucleotides, the CDR3 is TGTGCCAGCAGCTTCGCGGGGGGAACTGAAGCTTTCTTT. It specifies CASSFAGGTEAFF. The rearrangement uses TRBV2 and TRBJ1-1; D might be TRBD1 (5 bases). Trimming took off 6 bases at V and 5 bases at J, with 13 bases between the two ends. Germline V gives CDR1 SNHLY, CDR2 FYNNEI. The CDR3 runs 13 residues.

V and J are TRBV3-1 (or the pseudogene TRBV3-2) and TRBJ1-1, with 8 bases lining up with TRBD1. The CDR3 is made up of 16 amino acids. The junction had 5 bases not matched to a gene; V was cut back by 2 bases and J by 0 bases. CDR1 LGHDT and CDR2 YNNKEL come from the germline V gene (reference sequence). The CDR3: CASSQLGQVMNTEAFF. For the CDR3, the DNA is TGTGCCAGCAGCCAATTGGGACAGGTTATGAACACTGAAGCTTTCTTT.

This chain links TRBV11-1 with TRBJ2-3, with 7 bases aligning to TRBD2. Trimming at V came to 7 bases and at J to 2 bases, leaving 9 bases not matched to a gene. Germline V CDR1 and CDR2: SGHAT, FQDESV (reference sequence). The CDR3 covers 15 residues. In nucleotides, the CDR3 is TGTGCCAGCACTCCGGTGCGGGGGTTCACAGATACGCAGTATTTT. Its protein product is CASTPVRGFTDTQYF.

The J gene is TRBJ1-2, the V gene TRBV3-1 (or the pseudogene TRBV3-2); perhaps TRBD1 as D (6 bases). Trimming removed 1 base at V and 8 bases at J, with 14 bases between. The CDR3 has 14 residues. The germline V gene has CDR1 LGHDT and CDR2 YNNKEL (reference sequence). The CDR3 sequence: CASSQVARQGGYTF. In DNA, the CDR3 is TGTGCCAGCAGCCAAGTCGCCAGGCAGGGGGGCTACACCTTC.

The V and J genes are TRBV19 and TRBJ1-1; the D gene is possibly TRBD1 (5 bases). V was clipped by 2 bases and J by 7 bases, with 11 bases between them. The CDR3 has 13 amino acids. Per germline, CDR1 LNHDA and CDR2 SQIVND (reference sequence). In nucleotides, the CDR3 is TGTGCCAGTAGTATATCGCGGGGGATTGAAGCTTTCTTT. Translated: CASSISRGIEAFF.

The chain has TRBV13 and TRBJ2-1; 14 nucleotides agree with TRBD2. Germline CDR1 PRHDT, CDR2 FYEKMQ (reference sequence). There are 16 residues in the CDR3. V shed 5 bases and J 8 bases; nucleotides not matched to a gene: 8. CDR3 sequence (DNA): TGTGCCAGCAGCCCTCGGGGACTAGCGGGGGCCGATGAGCAGTTCTTC. Amino acid sequence: CASSPRGLAGADEQFF. The complete variable domain, with remaining parts taken from reference TRBV13 and TRBJ2-1, reads AAGVIQSPRHLIKEKRETATLKCYPIPRHDTVYWYQQGPGQDPQFLISFYEKMQSDKGSIPDRFSAQQFSDYHSELNMSSLELGDSALYFCASSPRGLAGADEQFFGPGTRLTVL.

This clone was seen once. The J gene is TRBJ1-2, the V gene TRBV3-1 (or the pseudogene TRBV3-2), with D possibly matching TRBD1 (5 bases). Germline V gives CDR1 LGHDT, CDR2 YNNKEL (reference sequence). The CDR3 has 12 residues. The V gene lost 6 bases and the J gene lost 2 bases, with 7 bases spanning the gap. The CDR3 reads CASRTANYGYTF. The CDR3 nucleotides are TGTGCCAGCAGGACAGCAAACTATGGCTACACCTTC.

This clone has more than one count but fewer than ten. This chain links TRBV4-1 with TRBJ1-5, with D possibly matching TRBD1 (5 bases). V was clipped by 1 base and J by 11 bases, with 6 bases between them. This CDR3 region has 11 residues. CDR1 MGHRA and CDR2 YSYEKL come from the germline V gene. DNA of the CDR3: TGCGCCAGCAGCCAAGGACAGACCCAGCATTTT. Its translation is CASSQGQTQHF.